Here is one T cell receptor beta chain with its context. As yet, its antigen is unknown. This record belongs to a study of blood T cells in healthy people across ages. Per the germline V gene, CDR1 is DFQATT and CDR2 is SNEGSKA (reference sequence). This CDR3 contains 13 residues. Trimming took 5 bases from V and 7 from J; bases not matched to a gene: 8. Study-wide results and caveats: Changes seen in expanded clonotypes were possibly confounded by donor CMV status left unknown.

A J-beta primer mix and a sample-barcoded 5' primer were used in a second PCR of roughly 6 to 11 cycles. Sequencing recovered at least 2.5 million CDR3-containing paired-end reads from each sample. TCRdb used MiXCR to reprocess the 5' RACE reads, holding one entry per CDR3 protein. The table records approximately 820,000 distinct CDR3 sequences, 40% to 50% of them present only once. The study recruited healthy Caucasian donors from Russia who were aged roughly 6 to 95. Material: blood. The chain couples TRBV20-1 to TRBJ2-7; 10 nucleotides line up with TRBD2. The TCR was taken from a man between 60 and 70 years old in good health. The CDR3 coding sequence is TGCAGTGCTGCGAGCGGGGGGGAAAGGGAGCAGTACTTC. It yields the protein CSAASGGEREQYF.